The next 27 T cell receptor beta chains were all read from a single sample in a study of early T cells in non-severe SARS-CoV-2 infection. TCRdb recomputed calls from the 5' RACE reads with MiXCR, one row per CDR3 protein. The sample yields 68,000 or so distinct CDR3 sequences, under 15% seen once. The specimen was whole blood. The source is an adult who was a healthcare worker with PCR-confirmed SARS-CoV-2 infection or an uninfected control (not recorded which).

This clonotype was found many times. The V and J genes are TRBV21-1 and TRBJ2-3; TRBD1, the table's D call, was not compared with the DNA. TRBV21-1 is designated a pseudogene. This CDR3 spans 19 amino acids. CDR3 in DNA: TGTGCCAGCAGCAAGAGGTCTTTGGACAGACAAGAATGCACAGATACGCAGTATTTT. It specifies CASSKRSLDRQECTDTQYF.

The rearrangement joins TRBV29-1 to TRBJ1-1; D unclear. Trimming removed 4 bases from V and 0 bases from J, with 12 bases in between. CDR3 size: 14 residues. CDR1 and CDR2 (germline): SQVTM, ANQGSEA. CDR3 bases: TGCAGCGTTGTTGCCCAGACGGTGAACACTGAAGCTTTCTTT. It yields the protein CSVVAQTVNTEAFF.

This clonotype has ten or more counts. This sequence joins TRBV3-1 and TRBJ2-4, with a possible D match to TRBD2 (5 bases). The CDR3 has 15 residues. Trimming pared 5 bases from V and 3 bases from J, leaving 14 bases between. From germline, CDR1 is LGHDT and CDR2 YNNKEL (reference sequence). CDR3 in amino acids: CASSWRPGGKNIQYF. The CDR3 DNA is TGTGCCAGCAGCTGGAGACCTGGAGGCAAAAACATTCAGTACTTC.

The genes are TRBV29-1 and TRBJ2-5; 9 bases are a match to TRBD2. CDR1 is SQVTM, CDR2 ANQGSEA, per germline. CDR3 length equals 12 residues. Trimming at V came to 7 bases and at J to 5 bases, leaving 5 bases not matched to a gene. The DNA of the CDR3 is TGCAGCGGGGGACTAGCAGGGGAGACCCAGTACTTC. Amino acid sequence: CSGGLAGETQYF.

This clonotype was recorded at least ten times. The gene calls are TRBV7-2 and TRBJ2-1; the match to TRBD1 covers 10 bases. V was pared by 3 bases and J by 6 bases, with 5 bases of the junction left unmatched. The germline V gene encodes CDR1 SGHTA and CDR2 FQGNSA. This CDR3 comprises 15 residues. The CDR3 sequence: CASSLATGGLNEQFF. The CDR3 DNA follows: TGTGCCAGCAGCTTGGCGACAGGGGGCCTCAATGAGCAGTTCTTC.

The V gene is TRBV2, the J gene TRBJ1-5, with D uncertain. Per the germline V gene, CDR1 is SNHLY and CDR2 is FYNNEI. CDR3 length: 17 amino acids. Trimming cost V 1 base and J 3 bases, with 16 bases left between them. CDR3 sequence (DNA): TGTGCCAGCAGTGAAGGGAGCGGCCCTTTATTCAATCAGCCCCAGCATTTT. Translated: CASSEGSGPLFNQPQHF.

The sample holds many counts of this clonotype. The chain uses TRBV5-4 and TRBJ2-3, with 10 bases fitting TRBD2. The CDR3 sequence is 19 residues long. Germline values: CDR1 SGHNT, CDR2 YYREEE (reference sequence). V was pared by 2 bases and J by 0 bases, with 12 bases of the junction left unmatched. For the CDR3, the DNA is TGTGCCAGCAGCTTCCCAGCGGGGGGGCCATTAACTAGCACAGATACGCAGTATTTT. The encoded protein is CASSFPAGGPLTSTDTQYF.

This clonotype was seen at least ten times. The genes are TRBV3-1 and TRBJ1-2; D not certain. The CDR3 sequence is 16 residues long. Trimming stripped 0 bases from V and 4 bases from J, with 15 bases between. Germline CDR1 reads LGHDT; CDR2 reads YNNKEL (reference sequence). As DNA, the CDR3 is TGTGCCAGCAGCCAAGATCCCCAGTTCAGGCGCTATGGCTACACCTTC. It codes for CASSQDPQFRRYGYTF.

This clonotype appeared many times. The chain joins TRBV4-3 to TRBJ2-1; 8 bases are shared with TRBD2. The CDR3 is 16 residues long. The junction had 4 bases not matched to a gene; V was cut back by 3 bases and J by 0 bases. Looked up from germline, CDR1 is LGHNA and CDR2 is YSLEER. CDR3 DNA sequence: TGCGCCAGCAGCCATGAGCGGGGGACCTCCTACAATGAGCAGTTCTTC. Amino acids: CASSHERGTSYNEQFF.

The chain is built from TRBV7-9 and TRBJ2-3, with 12 bases aligning to TRBD1. The CDR3 totals 16 residues. Per the germline V gene, CDR1 is SEHNR and CDR2 is FQNEAQ (reference sequence). J was trimmed by 5 bases and V by 5 bases; bases with no gene match: 8. The CDR3 here is CASSPLGQGAEDTQYF. The CDR3 DNA reads as TGTGCCAGCAGCCCGCTGGGACAGGGGGCTGAAGATACGCAGTATTTT.

The chain carries TRBV7-2 and TRBJ1-2, with D unresolved. Trimming stripped 5 bases from V and 0 bases from J, with 19 bases between. The germline gives CDR1 SGHTA, CDR2 FQGNSA. The CDR3 contains 17 residues. CDR3 coding DNA: TGTGCCAGCAGCCCAGCAGTAGGAGGGCCATCTAACTATGGCTACACCTTC. Residues: CASSPAVGGPSNYGYTF.

This clonotype was seen only a few times. V gene TRBV7-2 combines with J gene TRBJ1-1; D ambiguous. This CDR3 has 11 residues. Germline V lookup: CDR1 SGHTA, CDR2 FQGNSA. The germline V and J ends were trimmed by 6 bases and 7 bases, with 9 bases remaining between them. CDR3 sequence (DNA): TGTGCCAGCAGTAGAGGGCGTGAAGCTTTCTTT. Translating gives CASSRGREAFF. Based on the CDR3 plus reference TRBV7-2 and TRBJ1-1, the full variable domain is GAGVSQSPSNKVTEKGKDVELRCDPISGHTALYWYRQSLGQGLEFLIYFQGNSAPDKSGLPSDRFSAERTGGSVSTLTIQRTQQEDSAVYLCASSRGREAFFGQGTRLTVV.

This clonotype has just a few counts. The V gene is TRBV12-3 or TRBV12-4, the J gene TRBJ1-4; the match to TRBD1 covers 12 bases. V lost 5 bases to trimming and J lost 5 bases; unmatched junction nucleotides: 9. The CDR3 totals 17 residues. CDR3 in amino acids: CASSPDTGTGGNEKLFF. Here the CDR3 DNA reads TGTGCCAGCAGTCCCGACACCGGGACAGGGGGCAATGAAAAACTGTTTTTT.

Ten or more counts support this clonotype. The chain joins TRBV7-8 to TRBJ2-5, with 11 bases that match TRBD2. The CDR3 runs 17 residues. Germline values: CDR1 SGHVS, CDR2 FQNEAQ. Trimming removed 2 bases from V and 2 bases from J; junction bases left unmatched: 7. CDR3 in amino acids: CASSLPTSGGPQETQYF. The CDR3 region has the DNA TGTGCCAGCAGCTTACCTACTAGCGGGGGCCCTCAAGAGACCCAGTACTTC.

In its sample, this clonotype was seen many times. The genes are TRBV3-1 and TRBJ1-1; 7 bases fit TRBD1. With V trimmed by 2 bases and J by 1 base, 7 bases remained unmatched. In germline, CDR1 is LGHDT, CDR2 YNNKEL (reference sequence). The length of the CDR3 is 16 residues. The CDR3 reads CASSQRANRGNTEAFF. CDR3 bases: TGTGCCAGCAGCCAAAGAGCAAACAGGGGGAACACTGAAGCTTTCTTT.

This clonotype has at least ten counts. The chain uses TRBV11-2 and TRBJ1-2; TRBD1 agrees at 8 bases. The V segment lost 5 bases and the J segment 8 bases; nucleotides outside the gene matches: 10. Germline V CDR1 and CDR2: SGHAT, FQNNGV. There are 14 residues in the CDR3. CDR3 loop: CASSLPGTGRGYTF. CDR3 bases: TGTGCCAGCAGCCTCCCGGGGACAGGCCGAGGCTACACCTTC. Full variable domain (outside the CDR3, taken from reference TRBV11-2 and TRBJ1-2): EAGVAQSPRYKIIEKRQSVAFWCNPISGHATLYWYQQILGQGPKLLIQFQNNGVVDDSQLPKDRFSAERLKGVDSTLKIQPAKLEDSAVYLCASSLPGTGRGYTFGSGTRLTVV.

This clonotype was picked up a small number of times. The chain couples TRBV5-1 to TRBJ1-2; TRBD1 is a possible D gene (6 bases). The CDR3 is 15 residues long. With 4 bases removed from V and 6 bases from J, the gap between germline ends came to 19 bases. Germline lookup yields CDR1 SGHRS and CDR2 YFSETQ. The CDR3 protein is CASSHRDPGVDGYTF. Written as DNA, the CDR3 is TGCGCCAGCAGCCACCGGGACCCAGGGGTTGATGGCTACACCTTC.

V and J are TRBV27 and TRBJ1-2; D possibly corresponds to TRBD1 (6 bases). This CDR3 has 14 residues. CDR1 is MNHEY and CDR2 is SMNVEV in the germline V gene (reference sequence). V lost 7 bases and J 1 base, leaving 13 bases between the germline ends. CDR3 DNA sequence: TGTGCCAGCAAGGCGCAGGGGAATAACTATGGCTACACCTTC. Protein product: CASKAQGNNYGYTF.

This clonotype appeared many times. The chain couples TRBV6-5 to TRBJ1-2; possible D gene TRBD1, 6 bases. The CDR3 is 12 residues long. CDR1 is MNHEY and CDR2 is SVGAGI in the germline V gene. Trimming stripped 7 bases from V and 4 bases from J, with 10 bases between. The CDR3: CASKSGVYGYTF. The CDR3 region has the DNA TGTGCCAGCAAATCAGGGGTCTATGGCTACACCTTC.

The chain employs TRBV20-1 and TRBJ2-3, with TRBD2 matching over 9 bases. From germline, CDR1 is DFQATT and CDR2 SNEGSKA (reference sequence). V lost 4 bases and J lost 4; bases outside the gene matches: 15. CDR3 length: 17 amino acids. The CDR3 DNA is TGCAGTGCTACCCCCCCAGGGGCTGGCGGGGGGGCAGATACGCAGTATTTT. Translation: CSATPPGAGGGADTQYF.

The chain links TRBV10-3 to TRBJ2-3; D gene uncertain. CDR1 and CDR2 (germline): ENHRY, SYGVKD. The V and J ends lost 7 bases and 1 base respectively, with 9 bases between them. The CDR3 runs 13 residues. The CDR3 coding sequence is TGTGCCATCAATAGGCCTGGCACAGATACGCAGTATTTT. This codes for CAINRPGTDTQYF.

In its sample, this clonotype was seen many times. The V call is TRBV12-3 or TRBV12-4, the J call TRBJ1-5; 9 nucleotides align to TRBD1. The CDR3 totals 17 residues. The V segment lost 5 bases and the J segment 6 bases; nucleotides outside the gene matches: 14. DNA of the CDR3: TGTGCCAGCAGTGAAACACTCGGGACAGGGAAAGCTCAGCCCCAGCATTTT. Its translation is CASSETLGTGKAQPQHF.

This clonotype was seen ten or more times. V gene TRBV7-3 combines with J gene TRBJ2-3, with D perhaps matching TRBD1 or TRBD2 (5 bases each). V gave up 4 bases and J gave up 1 base, with 15 bases separating them. CDR3 length: 16 residues. CDR1 and CDR2 (germline): SGHTA, FQGTGA. The CDR3: CASSSRSMGGTDTQYF. The CDR3 DNA reads TGTGCCAGCAGCTCCCGATCAATGGGGGGCACAGATACGCAGTATTTT.

As for this clonotype: The junction shows a germline mismatch at one end, possibly a read error. The rearrangement uses TRBV28 and TRBJ2-4; TRBD1 or TRBD2 may be the D gene (5 bases each). This CDR3 is 16 amino acids long. Germline V gives CDR1 MDHEN, CDR2 SYDVKM. DNA of the CDR3: TGTCCCAGCAGTACCTCAGGGACGAACGAGGAAAACATTCAGTACTTC. Protein sequence: CPSSTSGTNEENIQYF.

Many counts were recorded for this clonotype. This chain connects TRBV29-1 to TRBJ1-1; TRBD1 matches at 10 bases. Germline-derived CDR1 and CDR2 are SQVTM and ANQGSEA. V trimming: 8 bases; J trimming: 4 bases; junction bases outside the gene matches: 7. The CDR3 runs 13 residues. The DNA for the CDR3 is TGCAGCACCAGGACAGGGGGGTTCACTGAAGCTTTCTTT. It is translated as CSTRTGGFTEAFF. The variable domain in full, completed from reference TRBV29-1 and TRBJ1-1, reads SAVISQKPSRDICQRGTSLTIQCQVDSQVTMMFWYRQQPGQSLTLIATANQGSEATYESGFVIDKFPISRPNLTFSTLTVSNMSPEDSSIYLCSTRTGGFTEAFFGQGTRLTVV.

About this clonotype: This may be a read error: a much more frequent sequence differs by one nucleotide. This chain connects TRBV7-9 to TRBJ2-7; no clear D gene. CDR1 is SEHNR, CDR2 FQNEAQ, per germline (reference sequence). The CDR3 has 13 residues. CDR3 sequence: CTSSPPGSYEQYF. The DNA for the CDR3 is TGTACCAGCAGCCCTCCCGGCTCCTACGAGCAGTACTTC.

A few counts support this clonotype. The CDR3 nucleotides read TGTGCCAGCAGCCTCGGGACCCCCTACCCCTACGAGCAGTACTTC. Its translation is CASSLGTPYPYEQYF. This sequence joins TRBV28 and TRBJ2-7; D might be TRBD1 or TRBD2, each matching 5 bases. Germline-derived CDR1 and CDR2 are MDHEN and SYDVKM. The CDR3 is made up of 15 amino acids. V was pared by 6 bases and J by 2 bases, with 17 bases between.